This TCR beta chain was retrieved from a study of metastatic and nonmetastatic thyroid tumors. Background on the study: Repertoire comparison spanned blood and tumor or nodule tissue of malignant and benign thyroid patients. Study results and limitations: As reported, TCR beta diversity in blood and tumor was significantly higher in malignant thyroid tumors than in benign nodules.

This clone was picked up many times. Its antigen is undetermined. No treatment had been given to any patient before thyroid surgery. Source study methods: CDR3 was compared across clinicopathological groups, and the resulting differences were used to build a distant-metastasis classifier for papillary thyroid cancer. TCRdb used MiXCR to call clones anew from the PCR reads. TCRdb, not the authors, supplied the V and J calls. The data hold approximately 70,000 clones, with roughly 18% observed a single time. CDR3 length: 14 amino acids. Trimming removed 4 bases from V and 2 bases from J, with 15 bases in between. Germline CDR1 is SQVTM and CDR2 is ANQGSEA.

Sequencing input: blood. The chain couples TRBV29-1 to TRBJ2-7; D tentatively fits TRBD1 or TRBD2 (6 bases each). The receptor's source is a female donor with papillary thyroid cancer or a benign thyroid nodule (not recorded which). Some clones in this sample may be carry-over from other donors' samples. The CDR3 nucleotides read TGCAGCGTTGTCCTCCGGGGGCGAGCCTACGAGCAGTACTTC. It is translated as CSVVLRGRAYEQYF.